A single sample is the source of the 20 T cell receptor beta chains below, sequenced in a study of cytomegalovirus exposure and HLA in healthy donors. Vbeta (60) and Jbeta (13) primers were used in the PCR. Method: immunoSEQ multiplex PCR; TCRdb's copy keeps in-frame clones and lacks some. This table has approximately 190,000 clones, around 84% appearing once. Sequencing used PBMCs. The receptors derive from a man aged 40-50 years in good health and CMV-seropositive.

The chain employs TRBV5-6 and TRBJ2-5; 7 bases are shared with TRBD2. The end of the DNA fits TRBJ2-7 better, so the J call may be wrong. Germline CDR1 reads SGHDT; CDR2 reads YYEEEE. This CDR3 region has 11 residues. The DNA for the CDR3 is TGTGCCAGTTCGGGGGGCTACGAGCAGTACTTC. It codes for CASSGGYEQYF.

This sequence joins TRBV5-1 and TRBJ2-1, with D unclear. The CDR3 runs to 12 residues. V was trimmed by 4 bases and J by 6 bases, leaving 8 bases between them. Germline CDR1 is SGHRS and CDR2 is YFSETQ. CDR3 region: CASSPVTNEQFF. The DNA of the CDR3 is TGCGCCAGCAGCCCGGTTACCAATGAGCAGTTCTTC.

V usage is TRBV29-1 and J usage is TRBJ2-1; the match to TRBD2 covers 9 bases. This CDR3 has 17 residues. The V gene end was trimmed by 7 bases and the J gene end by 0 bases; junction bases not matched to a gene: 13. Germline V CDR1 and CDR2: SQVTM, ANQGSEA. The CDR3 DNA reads TGCAGCGCTAGGGCGGGCGGGAGGGCAACCTCCTACAATGAGCAGTTCTTC. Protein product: CSARAGGRATSYNEQFF.

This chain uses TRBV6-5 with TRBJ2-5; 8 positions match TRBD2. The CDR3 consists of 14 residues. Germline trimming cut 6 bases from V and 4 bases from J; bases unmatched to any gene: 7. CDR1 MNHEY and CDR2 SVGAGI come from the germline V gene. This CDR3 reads CASRLAGSGETQYF. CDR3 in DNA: TGTGCCAGCAGGCTAGCGGGCTCGGGAGAGACCCAGTACTTC.

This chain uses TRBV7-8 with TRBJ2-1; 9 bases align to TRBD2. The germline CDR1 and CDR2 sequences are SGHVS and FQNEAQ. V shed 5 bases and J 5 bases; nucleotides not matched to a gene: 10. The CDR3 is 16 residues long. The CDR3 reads CASSPTSSGTHNEQFF. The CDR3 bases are TGTGCCAGCAGCCCAACCTCTAGCGGGACCCACAATGAGCAGTTCTTC. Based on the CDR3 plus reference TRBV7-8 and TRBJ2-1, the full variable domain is GAGVSQSPRYKVAKRGQDVALRCDPISGHVSLFWYQQALGQGPEFLTYFQNEAQLDKSGLPSDRFFAERPEGSVSTLKIQRTQQEDSAVYLCASSPTSSGTHNEQFFGPGTRLTVL.

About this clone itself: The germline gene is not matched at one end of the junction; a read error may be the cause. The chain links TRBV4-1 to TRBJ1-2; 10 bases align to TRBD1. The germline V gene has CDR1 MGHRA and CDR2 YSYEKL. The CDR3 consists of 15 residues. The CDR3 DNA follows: TGTGCCAGCAGCCACTCTCCGGGACAGGGGAATGGCTACACCTTC. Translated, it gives CASSHSPGQGNGYTF.

The CDR3 sequence: CASSVSPHRDTEAFF. Written as DNA, the CDR3 is TGTGCCAGCAGCGTGAGTCCCCACCGGGACACTGAAGCTTTCTTT. The gene calls are TRBV9 and TRBJ1-1; the D is unclear. The CDR3 length is 15 residues. In germline, CDR1 is SGDLS, CDR2 YYNGEE. Trimming removed 2 bases from V and 3 bases from J, with 14 bases in between.

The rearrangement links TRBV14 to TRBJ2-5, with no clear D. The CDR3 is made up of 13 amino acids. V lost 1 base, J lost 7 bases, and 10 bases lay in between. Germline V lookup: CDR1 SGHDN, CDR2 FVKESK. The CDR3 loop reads CASSQAGTGTQYF. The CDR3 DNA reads TGTGCCAGCAGCCAAGCGGGTACCGGGACCCAGTACTTC.

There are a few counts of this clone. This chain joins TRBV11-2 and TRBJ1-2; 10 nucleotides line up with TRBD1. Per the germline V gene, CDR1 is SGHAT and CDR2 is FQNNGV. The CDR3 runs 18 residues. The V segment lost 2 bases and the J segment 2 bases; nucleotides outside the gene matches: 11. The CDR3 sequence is CASSLRDRGRPGNYGYTF. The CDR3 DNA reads TGTGCCAGCAGCTTACGTGACAGGGGGCGCCCTGGGAACTATGGCTACACCTTC.

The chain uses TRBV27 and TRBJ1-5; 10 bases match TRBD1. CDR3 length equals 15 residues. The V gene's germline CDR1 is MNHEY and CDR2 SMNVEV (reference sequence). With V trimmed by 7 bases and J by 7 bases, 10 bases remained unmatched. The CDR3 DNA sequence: TGTGCCAGCACTCAGACAGGGGGCGCGGAGCAGCCCCAGCATTTT. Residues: CASTQTGGAEQPQHF.

CDR3 DNA: TGTGCCAGCAGCCTGGGGGGGCCCTCCTACGAGCAGTACTTC. It codes for CASSLGGPSYEQYF. This chain links TRBV6-6 with TRBJ2-7; tentative D call: TRBD2 (7 bases). Per germline, CDR1 MNHNY and CDR2 SVGAGI (reference sequence). CDR3 length equals 14 residues. V was shortened by 6 bases and J by 0 bases, with 12 bases between the two germline ends.

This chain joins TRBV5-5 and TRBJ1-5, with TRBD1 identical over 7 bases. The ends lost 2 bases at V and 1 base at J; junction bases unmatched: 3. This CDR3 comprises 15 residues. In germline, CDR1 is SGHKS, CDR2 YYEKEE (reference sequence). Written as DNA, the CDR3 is TGTGCCAGCAGCTTTGAGGGGGCCAGCAATCAGCCCCAGCATTTT. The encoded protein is CASSFEGASNQPQHF.

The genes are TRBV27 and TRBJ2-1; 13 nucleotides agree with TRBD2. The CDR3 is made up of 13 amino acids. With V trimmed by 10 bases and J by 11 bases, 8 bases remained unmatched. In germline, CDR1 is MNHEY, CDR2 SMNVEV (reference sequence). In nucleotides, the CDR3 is TGTGCCACCAAGGGACTAGCGGGGACCCAGCAGTTCTTC. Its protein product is CATKGLAGTQQFF.

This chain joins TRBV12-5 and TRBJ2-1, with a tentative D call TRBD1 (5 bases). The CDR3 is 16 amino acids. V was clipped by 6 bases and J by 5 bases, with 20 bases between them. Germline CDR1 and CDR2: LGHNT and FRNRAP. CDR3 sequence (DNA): TGTGCTAGTGGCCTAACTCCAGGGTTTAATCACAATGAGCAGTTCTTC. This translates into CASGLTPGFNHNEQFF. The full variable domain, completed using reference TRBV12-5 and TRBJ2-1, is DARVTQTPRHKVTEMGQEVTMRCQPILGHNTVFWYRQTMMQGLELLAYFRNRAPLDDSGMPKDRFSAEMPDATLATLKIQPSEPRDSAVYFCASGLTPGFNHNEQFFGPGTRLTVL.

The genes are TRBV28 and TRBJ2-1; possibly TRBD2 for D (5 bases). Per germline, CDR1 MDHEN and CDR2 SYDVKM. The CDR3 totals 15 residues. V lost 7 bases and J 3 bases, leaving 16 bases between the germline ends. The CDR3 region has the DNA TGTGCCAGCAAACGGACCGGGAAGAACTACAATGAGCAGTTCTTC. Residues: CASKRTGKNYNEQFF.

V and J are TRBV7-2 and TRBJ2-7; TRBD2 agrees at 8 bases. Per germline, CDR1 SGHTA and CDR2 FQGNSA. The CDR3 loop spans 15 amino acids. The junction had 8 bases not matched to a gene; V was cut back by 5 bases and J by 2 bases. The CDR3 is CASSLVAGFTYEQYF. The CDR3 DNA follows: TGTGCCAGCAGCCTTGTAGCGGGATTTACCTACGAGCAGTACTTC.

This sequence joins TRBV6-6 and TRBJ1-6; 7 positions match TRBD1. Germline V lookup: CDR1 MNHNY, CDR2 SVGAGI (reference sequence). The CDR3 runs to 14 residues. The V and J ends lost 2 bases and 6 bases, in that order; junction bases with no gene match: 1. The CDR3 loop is CASSYRGLNSPLHF. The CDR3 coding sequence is TGTGCCAGCAGTTACAGGGGGCTTAATTCACCCCTCCACTTT.

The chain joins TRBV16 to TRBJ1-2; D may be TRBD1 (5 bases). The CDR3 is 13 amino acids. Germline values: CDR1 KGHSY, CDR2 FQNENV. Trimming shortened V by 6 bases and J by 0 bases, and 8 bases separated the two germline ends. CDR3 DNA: TGTGCCAGCAGTTCCAGGGCTAACTATGGCTACACCTTC. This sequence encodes CASSSRANYGYTF.

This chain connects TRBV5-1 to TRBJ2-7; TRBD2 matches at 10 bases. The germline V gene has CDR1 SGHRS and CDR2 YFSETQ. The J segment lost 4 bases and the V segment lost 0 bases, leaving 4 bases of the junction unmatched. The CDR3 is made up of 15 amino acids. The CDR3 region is CASSLEAGGRYEQYF. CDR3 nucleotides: TGCGCCAGCAGCTTGGAAGCGGGGGGGCGGTACGAGCAGTACTTC.

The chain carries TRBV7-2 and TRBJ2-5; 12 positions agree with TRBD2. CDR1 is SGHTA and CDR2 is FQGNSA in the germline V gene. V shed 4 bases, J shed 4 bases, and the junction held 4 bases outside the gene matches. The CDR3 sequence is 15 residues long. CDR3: CASSSSGGAGETQYF. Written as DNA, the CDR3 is TGTGCCAGCAGCTCTAGCGGGGGGGCCGGAGAGACCCAGTACTTC.